The T cell receptor (beta chain) under discussion was sequenced for a study of blood T cell repertoires in COVID-19. Trimming shortened V by 0 bases and J by 7 bases, and 9 bases separated the two germline ends. The V gene's germline CDR1 is MNHNY and CDR2 SVGAGI (reference sequence). The CDR3 length is 13 residues. Profiled with immunoSEQ multiplex PCR; TCRdb holds only in-frame clones, not every one. Of over 200,000 clones in the sample, under 85% were seen once. The V gene is TRBV6-6, the J gene TRBJ1-1, with a tentative D call TRBD1 (6 bases). The TCR originated in a woman older than 75 with COVID-19, enrolled during active disease. Sequenced sample: peripheral blood. CDR3 sequence reads: CASSYSGQFEAFF. CDR3 nucleotide sequence: TGTGCCAGCAGTTACTCCGGACAGTTTGAAGCTTTCTTT.